This is a list of T cell receptor beta chains from one sample in a study of T cell responses to AZD1222 COVID-19 vaccine. Generated by immunoSEQ multiplex PCR, the TCRdb table keeps only in-frame clones and is missing some. The repertoire holds fewer than 85,000 clones, with about nine tenths as singletons. The specimen was peripheral blood, collected on day 0 of AZD1222 vaccination. The receptors were gathered from an adult in good health. The conserved cysteine and the conserved F or W are not part of the CDR3 here. The D gene is left open where the match is weak.

j_gene: TRBJ2-7; d_gene: TRBD2; v_gene: TRBV4-2; CDR3aa: ASSQGERGSYEQY
j_gene: TRBJ2-1; d_gene: -; v_gene: TRBV7-2; CDR3aa: ASSPASHNEQF
j_gene: TRBJ1-1; d_gene: -; v_gene: TRBV3-1/TRBV3-2; CDR3aa: ASSPPKTGNTEAF
j_gene: TRBJ2-3; d_gene: TRBD1; v_gene: TRBV19; CDR3aa: ASTSWTGGGDTQY
j_gene: TRBJ1-1; d_gene: -; v_gene: TRBV2; CDR3aa: ASRRGPTEAF
j_gene: TRBJ1-1; d_gene: TRBD1; v_gene: TRBV18; CDR3aa: ASSLRQGSNTEAF
j_gene: TRBJ2-1; d_gene: TRBD2; v_gene: TRBV18; CDR3aa: ASSPKASGYNEQF
j_gene: TRBJ1-3; d_gene: -; v_gene: TRBV12-3/TRBV12-4; CDR3aa: ATRRGGNTIY
j_gene: TRBJ1-3; d_gene: -; v_gene: TRBV6-6; CDR3aa: ASVRGRYSGNTIY
j_gene: TRBJ1-2; d_gene: TRBD1; v_gene: TRBV3-1/TRBV3-2; CDR3aa: ASSPGQNRGYGYT
j_gene: TRBJ1-2; d_gene: -; v_gene: TRBV29-1; CDR3aa: SVRRTDANYGYT
j_gene: TRBJ2-5; d_gene: TRBD1; v_gene: TRBV11-3; CDR3aa: ASSNRDRGDETQY
j_gene: TRBJ1-4; d_gene: TRBD1; v_gene: TRBV7-2; CDR3aa: ASSSGTANEKLF
j_gene: TRBJ2-1; d_gene: TRBD1; v_gene: TRBV13; CDR3aa: ASSSRQGSSYNEQF
j_gene: TRBJ2-1; d_gene: -; v_gene: TRBV19; CDR3aa: ASSNNYQGGNEQF
j_gene: TRBJ1-5; d_gene: -; v_gene: TRBV5-6; CDR3aa: ASSLRGPGNQPQH
j_gene: TRBJ1-2; d_gene: -; v_gene: TRBV28; CDR3aa: ASSPRLRRGYT
j_gene: TRBJ1-4; d_gene: -; v_gene: TRBV5-8; CDR3aa: ASSLDRDEKLF
j_gene: TRBJ1-1; d_gene: -; v_gene: TRBV5-1; CDR3aa: ASSLEKGMNTEAF
j_gene: TRBJ2-7; d_gene: -; v_gene: TRBV5-6; CDR3aa: ASSEDHVSEQY
j_gene: TRBJ1-2; d_gene: TRBD1; v_gene: TRBV25-1; CDR3aa: ASRTGGSGYGYT
j_gene: TRBJ1-4; d_gene: -; v_gene: TRBV7-8; CDR3aa: ASSFGEKLF
j_gene: TRBJ1-2; d_gene: -; v_gene: TRBV5-1; CDR3aa: ASSLGQYANYGYT
j_gene: TRBJ2-1; d_gene: TRBD2; v_gene: TRBV7-3; CDR3aa: ASSLSPSGGNAYNEQF
j_gene: TRBJ2-7; d_gene: -; v_gene: TRBV10-3; CDR3aa: AINDGQFGRYEQY
j_gene: TRBJ1-1; d_gene: -; v_gene: TRBV19; CDR3aa: ASTPAPGTEAF
j_gene: TRBJ1-2; d_gene: TRBD1; v_gene: TRBV5-6; CDR3aa: ASSWTGDRGDGYT
j_gene: TRBJ1-5; d_gene: -; v_gene: TRBV7-6; CDR3aa: ASSLGAASNQPQH
j_gene: TRBJ2-3; d_gene: TRBD1; v_gene: TRBV7-2; CDR3aa: ASSSGQGDRYTQY
j_gene: TRBJ2-3; d_gene: -; v_gene: TRBV30; CDR3aa: AWSVKGWNAGGARGIDTQY
j_gene: TRBJ1-1; d_gene: -; v_gene: TRBV7-9; CDR3aa: ASSFLGLGTEAF
j_gene: TRBJ2-2; d_gene: -; v_gene: TRBV7-3; CDR3aa: ASSLWRTGELF
j_gene: TRBJ2-2; d_gene: -; v_gene: TRBV24-1; CDR3aa: ATSLGGELF
j_gene: TRBJ2-1; d_gene: -; v_gene: TRBV7-2; CDR3aa: ASSLSRNEQF
j_gene: TRBJ2-5; d_gene: -; v_gene: TRBV9; CDR3aa: ASSVNNQETQY
j_gene: TRBJ1-4; d_gene: -; v_gene: TRBV30; CDR3aa: AWSPLGATNEKLF
j_gene: TRBJ1-2; d_gene: -; v_gene: TRBV6-5; CDR3aa: ASSYRDTPNYGYT
j_gene: TRBJ1-3; d_gene: -; v_gene: TRBV2; CDR3aa: ASSDPSGSSGNTIY
j_gene: TRBJ1-5; d_gene: TRBD1; v_gene: TRBV12-3/TRBV12-4; CDR3aa: ASRGTGNQPQH
j_gene: TRBJ1-1; d_gene: -; v_gene: TRBV11-3; CDR3aa: ASSLLPGETEAF
j_gene: TRBJ1-1; d_gene: -; v_gene: TRBV10-3; CDR3aa: AISEGQADKAF
j_gene: TRBJ1-4; d_gene: TRBD1; v_gene: TRBV9; CDR3aa: ASSPGTVFNEKLF